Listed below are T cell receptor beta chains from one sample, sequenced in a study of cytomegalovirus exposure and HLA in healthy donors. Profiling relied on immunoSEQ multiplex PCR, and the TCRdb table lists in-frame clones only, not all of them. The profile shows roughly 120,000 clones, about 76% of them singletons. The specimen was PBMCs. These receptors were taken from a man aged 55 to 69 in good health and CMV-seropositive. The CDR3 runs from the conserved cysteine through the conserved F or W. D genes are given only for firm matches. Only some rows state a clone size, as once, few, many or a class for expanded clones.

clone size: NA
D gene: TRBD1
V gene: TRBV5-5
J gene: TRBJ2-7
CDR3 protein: CASSFGTGFYEQYF
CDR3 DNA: TGTGCCAGCAGCTTTGGGACAGGGTTCTACGAGCAGTACTTC

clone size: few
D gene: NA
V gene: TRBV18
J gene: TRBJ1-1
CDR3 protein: CASSPVGSEAEAFF
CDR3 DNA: TGTGCCAGCTCCCCAGTCGGGTCTGAAGCTGAAGCTTTCTTT

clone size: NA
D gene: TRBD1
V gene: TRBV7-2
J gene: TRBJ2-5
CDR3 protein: CASSRTGYQETQYF
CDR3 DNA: TGTGCCAGCAGTAGGACAGGGTACCAAGAGACCCAGTACTTC

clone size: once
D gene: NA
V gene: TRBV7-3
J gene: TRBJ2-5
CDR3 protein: CASALQGGTETQYF
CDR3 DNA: TGTGCCAGCGCCCTCCAGGGCGGGACAGAGACCCAGTACTTC

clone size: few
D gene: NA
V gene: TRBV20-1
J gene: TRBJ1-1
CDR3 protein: CSARLDTEAFF
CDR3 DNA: TGCAGTGCACGACTAGACACTGAAGCTTTCTTT

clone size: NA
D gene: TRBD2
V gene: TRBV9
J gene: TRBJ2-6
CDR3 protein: CASRASGTFSGANVLTF
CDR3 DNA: TGTGCCAGCAGAGCTAGCGGGACCTTCTCTGGGGCCAACGTCCTGACTTTC

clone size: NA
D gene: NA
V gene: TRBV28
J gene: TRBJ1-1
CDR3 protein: CASSRGQRSTEAFF
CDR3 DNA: TGTGCCAGCAGTAGAGGCCAACGGAGCACTGAAGCTTTCTTT

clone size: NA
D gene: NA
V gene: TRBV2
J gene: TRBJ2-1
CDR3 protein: CASSPRDTYNEQFF
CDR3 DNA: TGTGCCAGCAGCCCACGGGACACCTACAATGAGCAGTTCTTC

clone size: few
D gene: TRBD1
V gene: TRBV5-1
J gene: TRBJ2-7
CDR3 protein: CASSSQGVHEQYF
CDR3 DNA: TGCGCCAGCAGCTCACAGGGGGTTCACGAGCAGTACTTC

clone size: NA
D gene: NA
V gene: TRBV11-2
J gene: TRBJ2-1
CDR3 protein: CASTLSQNNEQFF
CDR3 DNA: TGTGCCAGCACCCTTTCCCAGAACAATGAGCAGTTCTTC

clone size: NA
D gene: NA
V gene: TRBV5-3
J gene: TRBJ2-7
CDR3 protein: CARSLIYRATYEQYF
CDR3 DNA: TGTGCCAGAAGCCTAATTTACAGGGCAACCTACGAGCAGTACTTC

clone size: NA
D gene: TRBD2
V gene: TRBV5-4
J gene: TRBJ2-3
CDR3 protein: CASSFKLAGDGTDTQYF
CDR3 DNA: TGTGCCAGCAGCTTTAAACTAGCGGGAGACGGTACAGATACGCAGTATTTT

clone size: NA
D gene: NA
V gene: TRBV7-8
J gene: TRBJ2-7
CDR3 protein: CASSLAQTGNYEQYF
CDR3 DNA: TGTGCCAGCAGCTTAGCGCAAACAGGGAACTACGAGCAGTACTTC

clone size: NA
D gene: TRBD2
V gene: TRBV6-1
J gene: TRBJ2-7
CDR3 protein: CASSSSGSNHEQYF
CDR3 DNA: TGTGCCAGCAGCTCTAGCGGGAGTAACCACGAGCAGTACTTC

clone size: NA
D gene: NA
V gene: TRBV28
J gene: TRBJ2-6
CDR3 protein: CASSLGGSGANGLTF
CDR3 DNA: TGTGCCAGCAGTTTGGGAGGCTCTGGGGCCAACGGCCTGACTTTC

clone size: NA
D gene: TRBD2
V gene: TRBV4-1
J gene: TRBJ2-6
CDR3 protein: CASSQAGGSGANVLTF
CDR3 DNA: TGCGCCAGCAGCCAAGCGGGGGGGTCTGGGGCCAACGTCCTGACTTTC

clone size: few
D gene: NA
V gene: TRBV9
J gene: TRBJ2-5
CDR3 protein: CASSPHGDPRETQYF
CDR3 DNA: TGTGCCAGCAGCCCCCACGGGGATCCAAGAGAGACCCAGTACTTC

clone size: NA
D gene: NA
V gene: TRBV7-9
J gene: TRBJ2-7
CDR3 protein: CSSSLMSLTYEQYF
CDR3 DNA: TGTTCCAGCAGCCTTATGTCTCTTACCTACGAGCAGTACTTC

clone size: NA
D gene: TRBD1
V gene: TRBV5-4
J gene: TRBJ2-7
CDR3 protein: CASSPTGYFGEQYF
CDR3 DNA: TGTGCCAGCAGTCCGACAGGGTATTTTGGGGAGCAGTACTTC

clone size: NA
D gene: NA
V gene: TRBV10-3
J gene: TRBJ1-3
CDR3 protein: CAISPAGSRNTIYF
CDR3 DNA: TGTGCCATCAGCCCCGCGGGTTCGAGAAACACCATATATTTT

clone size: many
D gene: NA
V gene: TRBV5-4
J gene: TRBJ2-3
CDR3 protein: CASSLDLAPFSTDTQYF
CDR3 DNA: TGTGCCAGCAGCTTGGACCTGGCCCCCTTTAGCACAGATACGCAGTATTTT

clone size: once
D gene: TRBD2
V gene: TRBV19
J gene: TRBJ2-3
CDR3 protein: CASSRAGGPEDTQYF
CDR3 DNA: TGTGCCAGTAGTAGAGCGGGGGGGCCAGAGGATACGCAGTATTTT

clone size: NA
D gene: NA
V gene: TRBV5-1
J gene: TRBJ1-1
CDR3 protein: CASSLGLPNTEAFF
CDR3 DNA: TGCGCCAGCAGCTTGGGACTGCCGAACACTGAAGCTTTCTTT